The 16 T cell receptor beta chains given below trace back to one sample, sequenced in a study of tissue T cells after allogeneic stem cell transplantation. Produced via immunoSEQ multiplex PCR; TCRdb's table is partial and in-frame only. Counted here are some 7,000 clones, roughly 56% occurring once; the ten biggest clones make up around 21%. The sample in question was duodenum tissue, obtained at autopsy. The receptor set was obtained from a female donor older than 55 with lung cancer.

This clone is classed as large (0.1 to 1%). This chain uses TRBV12-3 or TRBV12-4 with TRBJ2-2; D gene unclear. Trimming left V 6 bases short and J 7 bases short, with 9 bases between. The CDR3 length is 12 residues. The CDR3 here is CASRLAHGELFF. DNA for the CDR3: TGTGCCAGCAGACTTGCCCACGGGGAGCTGTTTTTT.

The table lists this clone with a count of one. The chain links TRBV5-1 to TRBJ2-3; D not resolved. V was cut by 0 bases and J by 0 bases, with 8 bases left in between. The germline V gene has CDR1 SGHRS and CDR2 YFSETQ. The CDR3 spans 15 residues. The CDR3 reads CASSLVPGSTDTQYF. CDR3 nucleotides: TGCGCCAGCAGCTTGGTCCCTGGGAGCACAGATACGCAGTATTTT. The variable domain in full, with the rest retrieved from reference TRBV5-1 and TRBJ2-3, is KAGVTQTPRYLIKTRGQQVTLSCSPISGHRSVSWYQQTPGQGLQFLFEYFSETQRNKGNFPGRFSGRQFSNSRSEMNVSTLELGDSALYLCASSLVPGSTDTQYFGPGTRLTVL.

This chain's CDR3 is CASSPPVSYEQYF. The CDR3 nucleotides read TGTGCCAGCTCACCACCGGTTTCCTACGAGCAGTACTTC. The rearrangement uses TRBV18 and TRBJ2-7; unclear D gene. The CDR3 length is 13 residues. Germline assignment: CDR1 KGHSH and CDR2 LQKENI. The V end lost 0 bases, the J end lost 1 base, and 4 bases lay between the germline ends.

The V and J genes are TRBV4-1 and TRBJ1-1, with a possible D match to TRBD1 (5 bases). Germline V gene data show CDR1 as MGHRA and CDR2 as YSYEKL. Trimming left V 1 base short and J 0 bases short, with 9 bases between. The CDR3 covers 15 residues. The chain's CDR3 is CASSQGGTLNTEAFF. The CDR3 DNA is TGCGCCAGCAGCCAAGGAGGGACCTTGAACACTGAAGCTTTCTTT.

This clone appeared a single time. The chain uses TRBV5-6 and TRBJ2-1; tentatively, D is TRBD2 (6 bases). The CDR3 runs 16 residues. The germline V and J ends were trimmed by 2 bases and 3 bases, with 15 bases remaining between them. CDR1 and CDR2 from the germline V gene are SGHDT and YYEEEE. The CDR3, as DNA: TGTGCCAGCAGCTTAGATGAGGGGAGGATCTACAATGAGCAGTTCTTC. Translation gives CASSLDEGRIYNEQFF.

The V gene is TRBV7-2, the J gene TRBJ2-5; TRBD1 or TRBD2 may be the D gene (6 bases each). The CDR3 spans 14 residues. Germline V gene sequence: CDR1 SGHTA, CDR2 FQGNSA. Trimming shortened V by 5 bases and J by 5 bases, and 15 bases separated the two germline ends. For the CDR3, the DNA is TGTGCCAGCAGCCAGGGGCGGGCGGGGGAGACCCAGTACTTC. Amino acids: CASSQGRAGETQYF.

The chain links TRBV18 to TRBJ2-1; a weak D match, TRBD1 (5 bases). V was trimmed by 3 bases and J by 6 bases, leaving 9 bases between them. CDR1 KGHSH and CDR2 LQKENI come from the germline V gene. There are 13 residues in the CDR3. The CDR3 reads CASSPGRANEQFF. The CDR3 DNA reads TGTGCCAGCTCACCCGGCAGGGCCAATGAGCAGTTCTTC.

This sequence joins TRBV5-1 and TRBJ1-6; D call uncertain. The germline CDR1 and CDR2 sequences are SGHRS and YFSETQ. V was pared by 0 bases and J by 7 bases, with 8 bases between. The CDR3 totals 14 residues. CDR3: CASSLDGTNSPLHF. CDR3 bases: TGCGCCAGCAGCTTGGACGGAACGAATTCACCCCTCCACTTT.

The rearrangement joins TRBV4-3 to TRBJ2-6; D is unclear. V shed 4 bases and J shed 0 bases, with 13 bases lying between them. CDR1 LGHNA and CDR2 YSLEER come from the germline V gene. The CDR3 has 17 amino acids. CDR3 sequence reads: CASSPGRIRSGANVLTF. The CDR3 DNA is TGCGCCAGCAGCCCCGGACGGATCCGCTCTGGGGCCAACGTCCTGACTTTC.

This clone was counted between two and nine times. The chain carries TRBV6-5 and TRBJ1-1; D not resolved. The CDR3 covers 13 residues. Germline CDR1 and CDR2: MNHEY and SVGAGI. V was shortened by 6 bases and J by 4 bases, with 12 bases between the two germline ends. The CDR3 loop is CASRKPSGTEAFF. The DNA of the CDR3 is TGTGCCAGCAGGAAACCGTCAGGCACTGAAGCTTTCTTT.

The chain recombines TRBV6-1 with TRBJ2-2; D call uncertain. In germline, CDR1 is MNHNS, CDR2 SASEGT. CDR3 length equals 12 residues. The ends were cut back, 3 bases at V and 7 bases at J, with 6 bases in the middle. This CDR3 is CASSDRIGELFF. The CDR3, as DNA: TGTGCCAGCAGTGACAGGATCGGGGAGCTGTTTTTT.

By share, this clone counts as medium-sized. This chain connects TRBV10-3 to TRBJ2-7; TRBD2 matches 9 bases. The CDR3 extends over 15 amino acids. From germline, CDR1 is ENHRY and CDR2 SYGVKD. The V and J ends lost 7 bases and 2 bases, in that order; junction bases with no gene match: 9. The CDR3, as DNA: TGTGCCATCAATGAAGGCGGGAGGGCCACCTACGAGCAGTACTTC. This gives the protein CAINEGGRATYEQYF.

The chain uses TRBV4-3 and TRBJ2-3; 11 bases align to TRBD2. V trimming: 3 bases; J trimming: 5 bases; junction bases outside the gene matches: 10. The CDR3 is 17 amino acids. The germline V gene encodes CDR1 LGHNA and CDR2 YSLEER. CDR3 DNA sequence: TGCGCCAGCAGCCACCCGGGGTCTAGCGGGGGGTTAGATACGCAGTATTTT. Residues: CASSHPGSSGGLDTQYF.

Of note for this clone: The junction and the germline gene differ at one end; a read error may be behind it. V and J are TRBV27 and TRBJ2-1; TRBD1 agrees at 8 bases. Germline loops: CDR1 MNHEY, CDR2 SMNVEV (reference sequence). The CDR3 consists of 14 residues. For the CDR3, the DNA is TGTGCCAGCAGTTTACAGGGGGCGCGTGGTGAGCAGCTCTTC. Its protein product is CASSLQGARGEQLF.

The CDR3 DNA follows: TGTGCCAGCAGCCAAGGTTGGACAGGGGGCTTAGGGCAGCAGTACTTC. It yields the protein CASSQGWTGGLGQQYF. V usage is TRBV3-1 (or the pseudogene TRBV3-2) and J usage is TRBJ2-7; 11 bases match TRBD1. The trim removed 1 base at V and 8 bases at J, leaving 10 bases unmatched. This CDR3 is built from 16 residues. Germline V lookup: CDR1 LGHDT, CDR2 YNNKEL (reference sequence).

V and J are TRBV9 and TRBJ1-6; D might be TRBD1 (5 bases). This CDR3 region has 15 residues. In germline, CDR1 is SGDLS, CDR2 YYNGEE. V was cut by 3 bases and J by 8 bases, with 15 bases left in between. CDR3 sequence: CASSGQGRGDSPLHF. CDR3 DNA sequence: TGTGCCAGCAGCGGCCAGGGACGGGGAGATTCACCCCTCCACTTT. The variable domain in full, with the rest retrieved from reference TRBV9 and TRBJ1-6, is DSGVTQTPKHLITATGQRVTLRCSPRSGDLSVYWYQQSLDQGLQFLIQYYNGEERAKGNILERFSAQQFPDLHSELNLSSLELGDSALYFCASSGQGRGDSPLHFGNGTRLTVT.